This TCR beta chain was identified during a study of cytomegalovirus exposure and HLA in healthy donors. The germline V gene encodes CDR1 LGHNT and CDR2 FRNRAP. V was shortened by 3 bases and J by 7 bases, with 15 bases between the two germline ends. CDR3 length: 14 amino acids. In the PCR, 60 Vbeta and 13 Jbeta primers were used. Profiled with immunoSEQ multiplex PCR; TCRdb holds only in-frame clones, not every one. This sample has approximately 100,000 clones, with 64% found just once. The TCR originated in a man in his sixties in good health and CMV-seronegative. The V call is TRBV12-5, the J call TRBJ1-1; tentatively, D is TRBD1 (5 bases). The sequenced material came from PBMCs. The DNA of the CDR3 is TGTGCTAGTGGTTTAAGGGGCGCATTGAATGAAGCTTTCTTT. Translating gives CASGLRGALNEAFF.